Listed below are T cell receptor beta chains from one sample, sequenced in a study of cytomegalovirus exposure and HLA in healthy donors. Sequencing used immunoSEQ multiplex PCR; TCRdb keeps in-frame clones, though not all of them. The sample yields approximately 150,000 clones, around 72% seen once. The specimen was PBMCs. Receptors originate from a female donor in good health and CMV-seronegative. Both conserved end residues are part of each CDR3. D genes are given only for firm matches. Not all rows give a size; the values are once, few, many and, for expanded clones, a class.

J gene: TRBJ2-7; D gene: TRBD1; clone size: .; V gene: TRBV27; CDR3 protein: CASSLRGQGTYEQYF; CDR3 DNA: TGTGCCAGCAGTTTAAGGGGACAGGGCACCTACGAGCAGTACTTC
J gene: TRBJ1-3; D gene: TRBD1; clone size: .; V gene: TRBV9; CDR3 protein: CASSVERTGRTLGNTIYF; CDR3 DNA: TGTGCCAGCAGCGTAGAGCGGACAGGGAGGACCCTCGGAAACACCATATATTTT
J gene: TRBJ2-6; D gene: TRBD1; clone size: .; V gene: TRBV7-3; CDR3 protein: CASSLAGTVGSGANVLTF; CDR3 DNA: TGTGCCAGCAGCTTAGCCGGGACAGTGGGCTCTGGGGCCAACGTCCTGACTTTC
J gene: TRBJ1-1; D gene: .; clone size: .; V gene: TRBV7-9; CDR3 protein: CASSQIMNTEAFF; CDR3 DNA: TGTGCCAGCAGCCAGATCATGAACACTGAAGCTTTCTTT
J gene: TRBJ1-2; D gene: TRBD1; clone size: .; V gene: TRBV7-9; CDR3 protein: CASSRDRGLGGYTF; CDR3 DNA: TGTGCCAGCAGCCGGGACAGGGGACTTGGGGGCTACACCTTC
J gene: TRBJ2-2; D gene: .; clone size: .; V gene: TRBV7-7; CDR3 protein: CASSSTGPNTGELFF; CDR3 DNA: TGTGCTAGCAGCTCGACAGGTCCGAACACCGGGGAGCTGTTTTTT
J gene: TRBJ2-1; D gene: .; clone size: .; V gene: TRBV2; CDR3 protein: CASRGLPVVRNEQFF; CDR3 DNA: TGTGCCAGCAGGGGCCTCCCGGTCGTACGCAATGAGCAGTTCTTC
J gene: TRBJ2-1; D gene: .; clone size: .; V gene: TRBV4-1; CDR3 protein: CASSQDIFGGYNEQFF; CDR3 DNA: TGCGCCAGCAGCCAAGACATTTTCGGGGGCTACAATGAGCAGTTCTTC
J gene: TRBJ1-6; D gene: TRBD1; clone size: .; V gene: TRBV27; CDR3 protein: CASSLRTGGVTPLHF; CDR3 DNA: TGTGCCAGCAGTCTCCGGACAGGGGGCGTGACACCCCTCCACTTT
J gene: TRBJ1-1; D gene: TRBD1; clone size: .; V gene: TRBV6-6; CDR3 protein: CASSSGQGRSYTEAFF; CDR3 DNA: TGTGCCAGCAGCTCGGGACAGGGACGGTCGTACACTGAAGCTTTCTTT
J gene: TRBJ1-5; D gene: .; clone size: .; V gene: TRBV21-1; CDR3 protein: CASSKARRDSSYNQPQHF; CDR3 DNA: TGTGCCAGCAGCAAAGCTCGTAGGGACAGTAGTTACAATCAGCCCCAGCATTTT
J gene: TRBJ2-7; D gene: TRBD2; clone size: .; V gene: TRBV6-5; CDR3 protein: CASSYSILAGEYEQYF; CDR3 DNA: TGTGCCAGCAGTTACTCGATACTAGCGGGAGAATACGAGCAGTACTTC
J gene: TRBJ1-1; D gene: .; clone size: .; V gene: TRBV6-5; CDR3 protein: CASSYSSIGGTEAFF; CDR3 DNA: TGTGCCAGCAGTTACTCGAGTATCGGGGGCACTGAAGCTTTCTTT
J gene: TRBJ2-3; D gene: TRBD2; clone size: medium-sized; V gene: TRBV15; CDR3 protein: CATSRAPGGGGDTQYF; CDR3 DNA: TGTGCCACCAGCAGAGCACCGGGAGGGGGTGGAGATACGCAGTATTTT
J gene: TRBJ2-7; D gene: TRBD1; clone size: .; V gene: TRBV7-9; CDR3 protein: CASSFDSGTGGNEQYF; CDR3 DNA: TGTGCCAGCAGCTTCGACTCCGGGACAGGGGGTAACGAGCAGTACTTC
J gene: TRBJ2-2; D gene: .; clone size: .; V gene: TRBV6-5; CDR3 protein: CASTIAPVAGELFF; CDR3 DNA: TGTGCCAGCACCATAGCGCCGGTAGCCGGGGAGCTGTTTTTT
J gene: TRBJ2-5; D gene: TRBD1; clone size: .; V gene: TRBV28; CDR3 protein: CASVRTGGSETQYF; CDR3 DNA: TGTGCCAGCGTCCGGACAGGGGGCAGCGAGACCCAGTACTTC
J gene: TRBJ2-4; D gene: .; clone size: .; V gene: TRBV4-1; CDR3 protein: CASSQDLEGRAKNIQYF; CDR3 DNA: TGCGCCAGCAGCCAAGATCTAGAGGGTCGGGCCAAAAACATTCAGTACTTC
J gene: TRBJ2-1; D gene: .; clone size: .; V gene: TRBV6-5; CDR3 protein: CASSYSIGGGEQFF; CDR3 DNA: TGTGCCAGCAGTTACTCGATCGGAGGAGGGGAGCAGTTCTTC
J gene: TRBJ2-7; D gene: .; clone size: .; V gene: TRBV2; CDR3 protein: CASSEEARDEQYF; CDR3 DNA: TGTGCCAGCAGTGAAGAGGCCCGGGACGAGCAGTACTTC
J gene: TRBJ2-3; D gene: TRBD2; clone size: few; V gene: TRBV6-6; CDR3 protein: CASSPSGMGTDTQYF; CDR3 DNA: TGTGCCAGCAGTCCTAGCGGGATGGGCACAGATACGCAGTATTTT
J gene: TRBJ2-4; D gene: TRBD2; clone size: .; V gene: TRBV9; CDR3 protein: CASSVESSGERGKNIQYF; CDR3 DNA: TGTGCCAGCAGCGTAGAGAGTAGCGGGGAAAGGGGCAAAAACATTCAGTACTTC
J gene: TRBJ2-7; D gene: .; clone size: .; V gene: TRBV7-9; CDR3 protein: CASRDSAEYLLNHEQYF; CDR3 DNA: TGTGCCAGCAGAGACTCCGCCGAGTACCTTCTTAACCACGAGCAGTACTTC
J gene: TRBJ1-4; D gene: .; clone size: few; V gene: TRBV7-5; CDR3 protein: CARDPTGSEKLFF; CDR3 DNA: TGTGCCAGAGACCCGACAGGCAGTGAAAAACTGTTTTTT
J gene: TRBJ2-7; D gene: .; clone size: .; V gene: TRBV28; CDR3 protein: CASRAGTLPYEQYF; CDR3 DNA: TGTGCCAGCAGAGCCGGGACACTCCCCTACGAGCAGTACTTC
J gene: TRBJ2-2; D gene: TRBD2; clone size: .; V gene: TRBV30; CDR3 protein: CAWSVRGSSGGRNTGELFF; CDR3 DNA: TGTGCCTGGAGTGTACGAGGGTCTAGCGGGGGTAGGAACACCGGGGAGCTGTTTTTT
J gene: TRBJ2-2; D gene: TRBD1; clone size: .; V gene: TRBV11-2; CDR3 protein: CASSRWTGINTGELFF; CDR3 DNA: TGTGCCAGCAGCCGTTGGACAGGAATTAACACCGGGGAGCTGTTTTTT
J gene: TRBJ2-3; D gene: TRBD2; clone size: .; V gene: TRBV28; CDR3 protein: CASSLGGTSGITQYF; CDR3 DNA: TGTGCCAGCAGCCTGGGGGGGACTAGCGGGATTACGCAGTATTTT
J gene: TRBJ1-2; D gene: .; clone size: .; V gene: TRBV19; CDR3 protein: CASSIGLPANYGYTF; CDR3 DNA: TGTGCCAGTAGTATTGGGCTTCCAGCTAACTATGGCTACACCTTC
J gene: TRBJ1-2; D gene: TRBD1; clone size: .; V gene: TRBV7-2; CDR3 protein: CASSLRAGGIYGYTF; CDR3 DNA: TGTGCCAGCAGCTTAAGGGCAGGGGGCATCTATGGCTACACCTTC
J gene: TRBJ2-3; D gene: TRBD2; clone size: .; V gene: TRBV7-2; CDR3 protein: CASSLTGGRVFTDTQYF; CDR3 DNA: TGTGCCAGCAGCTTAACGGGGGGGAGGGTATTCACAGATACGCAGTATTTT
J gene: TRBJ1-4; D gene: .; clone size: .; V gene: TRBV7-2; CDR3 protein: CASSLGVGFSNEKLFF; CDR3 DNA: TGTGCCAGCAGCTTAGGGGTGGGCTTTTCTAATGAAAAACTGTTTTTT
J gene: TRBJ2-7; D gene: TRBD2; clone size: .; V gene: TRBV6-5; CDR3 protein: CASSYRTSGSSERYF; CDR3 DNA: TGTGCCAGCAGTTATCGGACTAGCGGGAGTTCCGAGCGGTACTTC
J gene: TRBJ1-1; D gene: .; clone size: .; V gene: TRBV5-6; CDR3 protein: CASSFGNTEAFF; CDR3 DNA: TGTGCCAGCAGCTTCGGGAACACTGAAGCTTTCTTT
J gene: TRBJ1-1; D gene: .; clone size: few; V gene: TRBV4-2; CDR3 protein: CASSSETRLLGAFF; CDR3 DNA: TGTGCCAGCAGCTCGGAGACCCGTCTACTCGGAGCTTTCTTT
J gene: TRBJ2-1; D gene: TRBD2; clone size: .; V gene: TRBV11-3; CDR3 protein: CASSLNAPPGGGEQFF; CDR3 DNA: TGTGCCAGCAGCTTAAACGCACCACCGGGGGGGGGTGAGCAGTTCTTC
J gene: TRBJ2-1; D gene: .; clone size: .; V gene: TRBV30; CDR3 protein: CAWSVSPLGRDRSYNEQFF; CDR3 DNA: TGTGCCTGGAGTGTTTCCCCCTTGGGGCGGGATCGTTCCTACAATGAGCAGTTCTTC
J gene: TRBJ2-7; D gene: TRBD2; clone size: .; V gene: TRBV5-1; CDR3 protein: CASSLGGRNSYEQYF; CDR3 DNA: TGCGCCAGCAGCTTGGGCGGGAGGAACTCCTACGAGCAGTACTTC
J gene: TRBJ1-1; D gene: .; clone size: .; V gene: TRBV4-3; CDR3 protein: CASSQDKRDTEAFF; CDR3 DNA: TGCGCCAGCAGCCAAGATAAACGGGACACTGAAGCTTTCTTT
J gene: TRBJ2-2; D gene: TRBD2; clone size: .; V gene: TRBV6-5; CDR3 protein: CASSSSRPGGGELFF; CDR3 DNA: TGTGCCAGCAGTTCCTCTCGGCCGGGGGGCGGGGAGCTGTTTTTT
J gene: TRBJ2-5; D gene: .; clone size: .; V gene: TRBV30; CDR3 protein: CAWSVLLETQYF; CDR3 DNA: TGTGCCTGGAGTGTACTGCTGGAGACCCAGTACTTC
J gene: TRBJ2-1; D gene: TRBD2; clone size: .; V gene: TRBV5-4; CDR3 protein: CASRRRGSGRIIPNEQFF; CDR3 DNA: TGTGCCAGCAGACGAAGAGGGAGCGGGAGGATAATACCCAATGAGCAGTTCTTC
J gene: TRBJ2-5; D gene: TRBD1; clone size: few; V gene: TRBV18; CDR3 protein: CASSQDRQETQYF; CDR3 DNA: TGTGCCAGCTCACAGGACAGGCAAGAGACCCAGTACTTC
J gene: TRBJ2-1; D gene: TRBD2; clone size: .; V gene: TRBV6-5; CDR3 protein: CASSYPSGGVYNEQFF; CDR3 DNA: TGTGCCAGCAGTTACCCTAGCGGGGGGGTCTACAATGAGCAGTTCTTC
J gene: TRBJ1-1; D gene: .; clone size: .; V gene: TRBV9; CDR3 protein: CASSVGGGGAFNRESEAFF; CDR3 DNA: TGTGCCAGCAGCGTGGGAGGTGGAGGGGCCTTTAACCGGGAGTCTGAAGCTTTCTTT
J gene: TRBJ2-6; D gene: .; clone size: .; V gene: TRBV5-1; CDR3 protein: CASYRSGANVLTF; CDR3 DNA: TGCGCCAGCTACAGGTCTGGGGCCAACGTCCTGACTTTC
J gene: TRBJ2-7; D gene: TRBD2; clone size: .; V gene: TRBV11-2; CDR3 protein: CASSRTSGPTYEQYF; CDR3 DNA: TGTGCCAGCAGTCGGACTAGCGGGCCGACCTACGAGCAGTACTTC
J gene: TRBJ1-4; D gene: .; clone size: few; V gene: TRBV11-2; CDR3 protein: CASSLAGYREKLFF; CDR3 DNA: TGTGCCAGCAGCTTAGCCGGTTACAGAGAAAAACTGTTTTTT
J gene: TRBJ1-4; D gene: TRBD1; clone size: .; V gene: TRBV7-9; CDR3 protein: CASSIRGNQLFF; CDR3 DNA: TGTGCCAGCAGCATCAGGGGGAACCAACTGTTTTTT
J gene: TRBJ1-1; D gene: .; clone size: .; V gene: TRBV6-7; CDR3 protein: CASSVRTGITEAFF; CDR3 DNA: TGTGCCAGCAGTGTCCGAACAGGGATCACTGAAGCTTTCTTT
J gene: TRBJ2-1; D gene: TRBD2; clone size: .; V gene: TRBV7-2; CDR3 protein: CASSVVGTSGGPSYNEQFF; CDR3 DNA: TGTGCCAGCAGCGTTGTCGGGACTAGCGGGGGGCCTTCCTACAATGAGCAGTTCTTC
J gene: TRBJ1-5; D gene: .; clone size: .; V gene: TRBV21-1; CDR3 protein: CASSKEGDRGSNQPQHF; CDR3 DNA: TGTGCCAGCAGCAAAGAAGGGGACAGGGGAAGCAATCAGCCCCAGCATTTT
J gene: TRBJ1-3; D gene: .; clone size: .; V gene: TRBV25-1; CDR3 protein: CASSPSSRGNTIYF; CDR3 DNA: TGTGCCAGCAGCCCTTCGTCTAGGGGAAACACCATATATTTT
J gene: TRBJ1-4; D gene: TRBD1; clone size: .; V gene: TRBV5-1; CDR3 protein: CASSGTGGTNEKLFF; CDR3 DNA: TGCGCCAGCAGCGGAACAGGGGGGACTAATGAAAAACTGTTTTTT
J gene: TRBJ2-5; D gene: TRBD2; clone size: .; V gene: TRBV7-9; CDR3 protein: CASSPGSAGVETQYF; CDR3 DNA: TGTGCCAGCAGCCCCGGCTCGGCGGGAGTGGAGACCCAGTACTTC